These 17 T cell receptor delta chains were sequenced from one sample in a study of gamma-delta chains in newborns, infants, children. TCRdb used CATT to re-call clones from the reads. The repertoire consists of roughly 5,300 delta-chain clones, with roughly 14% occurring once and the leading ten covering under 30%. The sample was blood, taken at baseline. The receptor source for this set is a child who was a newborn, infant or young child, either healthy, febrile or measles-vaccinated (not recorded which).

In this sample, this clone is medium-sized. V is TRDV1 and J is TRDJ2; 7 bases fit TRDD3. Trimming at V came to 0 bases and at J to 0 bases, leaving 25 bases not matched to a gene. Germline CDR1 TSWWSYY, CDR2 QGS. This CDR3 is 24 amino acids long. The CDR3 here is CALGELLDPRYWGIKWSLTAQLFF. Here the CDR3 DNA reads TGTGCTCTTGGGGAACTACTGGATCCTAGGTACTGGGGAATAAAATGGTCTTTGACAGCACAACTCTTCTTT.

About this clone: A read error is likely here: a far larger clone is one base away. Other DNA sequences in the same sample also yield this CDR3. This rearrangement joins TRDV3 to TRDJ1; TRDD2 or TRDD3 may be the D gene (9 bases each). CDR3 length: 19 residues. Germline lookup yields CDR1 TVYSNPD and CDR2 GDNSRS (reference sequence). CDR3 loop: CAFRPSYWGRHPYTDKLIF. CDR3 coding DNA: TGTGCCTTTAGGCCTTCCTACTGGGGGAGACACCCTTACACCGATAAACTCATTTTT.

The chain uses TRDV1 and TRDJ1; the match to TRDD3 covers 10 bases. The ends lost 1 base at V and 3 bases at J; junction bases unmatched: 41. This CDR3 has 28 residues. Looked up from germline, CDR1 is TSWWSYY and CDR2 is QGS. The CDR3 is CALGEPPWSRRPNPVTGGLIIFADKLIF. Written as DNA, the CDR3 is TGTGCTCTTGGGGAACCCCCTTGGAGTAGACGACCAAACCCAGTTACTGGGGGATTAATAATTTTTGCCGATAAACTCATCTTT.

This clone is deemed medium-sized. V usage is TRDV2 and J usage is TRDJ3; 12 bases agree with TRDD3. J was trimmed by 2 bases and V by 0 bases; bases with no gene match: 10. The CDR3 extends over 21 amino acids. Germline-derived CDR1 and CDR2 are GEAIGNYY and EKD. The CDR3 reads CACDTALTGGYTPWDTRQMFF. In DNA form, the CDR3 reads TGTGCCTGTGACACCGCCCTTACTGGGGGATACACCCCCTGGGACACCCGACAGATGTTTTTC.

As DNA, the CDR3 is TGTGCCTGTGACAGGGTGGGGGATGCGCCCGCCTGGGACACCCGACAGATGTTTTTC. As protein: CACDRVGDAPAWDTRQMFF. The chain combines TRDV2 with TRDJ3; TRDD3 agrees at 8 bases. After removal of 2 bases from V and 2 bases from J, the junction contained 10 bases not matched to a gene. The CDR3 loop spans 19 amino acids. The V gene's germline CDR1 is GEAIGNYY and CDR2 EKD.

As regards this clone: The TCRdb record carries a much larger clone's protein, which differs from this DNA's translation at residue 6; a read error is the likely cause, and the protein listed here is the DNA translation. J is TRDJ1 and V is TRDV3; 12 bases map to TRDD3. Trimming took 5 bases from V and 2 from J; bases not matched to a gene: 15. The CDR3 is made up of 17 amino acids. Germline V gene lookup returns CDR1 TVYSNPD and CDR2 GDNSRS (reference sequence). The CDR3 sequence: CALHARYWGIQTDKLIF. The CDR3 region has the DNA TGTGCCCTCCACGCCAGGTACTGGGGGATACAGACCGATAAACTCATCTTT.

Notes on this clone: At the DNA level, this CDR3 is encoded by other sequences in the same sample as well. This chain joins TRDV1 and TRDJ3, with 8 nucleotides matching TRDD2. Germline-derived CDR1 and CDR2 are TSWWSYY and QGS. V lost 6 bases to trimming and J lost 9 bases; unmatched junction nucleotides: 37. CDR3 length: 25 residues. The CDR3 protein is CALGRRPSYLPGHIKGPDGTRQMFF. The DNA of the CDR3 is TGTGCTCTTGGTCGAAGGCCTTCCTATTTGCCTGGTCATATAAAAGGGCCTGACGGCACCCGACAGATGTTTTTC.

This clone ranks as medium-sized (0.01 to 0.1%). V gene TRDV2 combines with J gene TRDJ1; 11 bases are a match to TRDD3. V gave up 3 bases and J gave up 8 bases; unmatched junction bases: 13. The CDR3 runs to 16 residues. Germline lookup yields CDR1 GEAIGNYY and CDR2 EKD. CDR3 DNA: TGTGCCTGTGACGGAGTGGGGGATACGTCAAAAACCAAACTCATCTTT. Translation gives CACDGVGDTSKTKLIF.

This clone is medium-sized (0.01 to 0.1%) by share. V and J are TRDV3 and TRDJ1, with D perhaps matching TRDD2 or TRDD3 (5 bases each). V dropped 2 bases and J dropped 0 bases, with 19 bases sitting between them. Germline V gives CDR1 TVYSNPD, CDR2 GDNSRS (reference sequence). The CDR3 spans 16 residues. This CDR3 reads CAFPTDRDLHTDKLIF. CDR3 DNA sequence: TGTGCCTTTCCTACAGACAGGGATTTGCACACCGATAAACTCATCTTT.

The chain carries TRDV1 and TRDJ1; no definite D call. CDR3 size: 17 residues. Germline V gene data show CDR1 as TSWWSYY and CDR2 as QGS. V was cut by 6 bases and J by 2 bases, with 22 bases left in between. The CDR3 region has the DNA TGTGCTCTTGGCCGAATCGGGGTTTACGGCGGGACCGATAAACTCATCTTT. This codes for CALGRIGVYGGTDKLIF.

The chain has TRDV2 and TRDJ3; 8 bases line up with TRDD3. CDR3 length equals 20 residues. J was trimmed by 0 bases and V by 3 bases; bases with no gene match: 12. Germline V gene lookup returns CDR1 GEAIGNYY and CDR2 EKD. Here the CDR3 reads CACDPLGAVNSSWDTRQMFF. CDR3 DNA sequence: TGTGCCTGTGACCCACTGGGGGCCGTTAATAGCTCCTGGGACACCCGACAGATGTTTTTC.

The chain recombines TRDV1 with TRDJ1, with 9 bases fitting TRDD3. The CDR3 sequence is 22 residues long. The germline CDR1 and CDR2 sequences are TSWWSYY and QGS. With 5 bases clipped from V and 2 bases from J, the junction kept 27 bases outside the gene matches. The CDR3 sequence is CALGNRAHSDVLGDPGTDKLIF. DNA of the CDR3: TGTGCTCTTGGGAACCGAGCCCACTCCGACGTACTGGGGGACCCGGGAACCGATAAACTCATCTTT.

This clone was counted only a few times. A read error likely explains this, since a far larger clone differs by one base. This sample includes further DNA sequences coding for the same CDR3. This rearrangement joins TRDV3 to TRDJ1; 9 bases are shared with TRDD3. The CDR3 length is 16 residues. CDR1 is TVYSNPD and CDR2 is GDNSRS in the germline V gene (reference sequence). The junction had 17 bases not matched to a gene; V was cut back by 4 bases and J by 5 bases. In nucleotides, the CDR3 is TGTGCCTGCCGAGGGGGATACTGGATGATCACTGATAAACTCATCTTT. Its translation is CACRGGYWMITDKLIF.

In this sample, this clone turned up a few times. A read error likely explains this, since a far larger clone differs by one base. Other DNA sequences in this specimen translate into the identical CDR3. The rearrangement joins TRDV1 to TRDJ1; the match to TRDD3 covers 11 bases. This CDR3 comprises 24 residues. Germline assignment: CDR1 TSWWSYY and CDR2 QGS. The CDR3 region has the DNA TGCGCTCTTGGGGAGTACCATCCGGTCGCATTCTACTGGGGGATATCCCCATACACCGATAAACTCATCTTT. This translates into CALGEYHPVAFYWGISPYTDKLIF.

The rearrangement joins TRDV1 to TRDJ1, with 11 bases identical to TRDD3. Germline V gives CDR1 TSWWSYY, CDR2 QGS. J gave up 2 bases and V 4 bases, and 24 bases lay outside the gene matches. The CDR3 runs 22 residues. The CDR3 sequence is CALGAWFPIQKYWGIKTDKLIF. CDR3 nucleotides: TGTGCTCTTGGGGCATGGTTTCCTATCCAGAAGTACTGGGGGATAAAAACCGATAAACTCATCTTT.

By sample fraction, this clone is medium-sized. CDR3: CACDATGGSWDTRQMFF. The CDR3 DNA follows: TGTGCCTGTGACGCGACTGGGGGCTCCTGGGACACCCGACAGATGTTTTTC. The chain is built from TRDV2 and TRDJ3, with 8 positions matching TRDD3. J lost 0 bases, V lost 3 bases, and 3 bases had no gene match. CDR3 length: 17 residues. The germline gives CDR1 GEAIGNYY, CDR2 EKD.

This clone has just a few counts. V usage is TRDV2 and J usage is TRDJ3; 8 positions agree with TRDD3. This CDR3 comprises 19 residues. Unmatched junction bases numbered 10, after V lost 1 base and J lost 3 bases. CDR1 is GEAIGNYY and CDR2 is EKD in the germline V gene. The CDR3 DNA reads as TGTGCCTGTGACACGTTACTGGGGGGTACGCACTGGGACACCCGACAGATGTTTTTC. As protein: CACDTLLGGTHWDTRQMFF.